The 29 T cell receptor beta chains reported below all come from one sample, sequenced in a study of chemoradiotherapy in HPV16-positive cancers. Sequencing used immunoSEQ multiplex PCR; TCRdb keeps in-frame clones, though not all of them. There are around 68,000 clones in the sample; 85% to 90% occur only once, and around 4.4% lies in the top ten. The specimen comprised blood, sampled from a patient who underwent chemoradiotherapy. The receptors stem from a human donor with HPV-associated anogenital cancer.

The chain recombines TRBV19 with TRBJ2-3, with TRBD2 matching 16 bases. Germline values: CDR1 LNHDA, CDR2 SQIVND (reference sequence). CDR3 length: 16 amino acids. The V gene end was trimmed by 4 bases and the J gene end by 6 bases; junction bases not matched to a gene: 4. DNA for the CDR3: TGTGCCAGTAGTAGGGGACTAGCGGGGGGGCCGGATACGCAGTATTTT. Translating gives CASSRGLAGGPDTQYF.

The rearrangement links TRBV4-1 to TRBJ1-2; the match to TRBD1 covers 8 bases. The CDR3 is 15 amino acids. Germline trimming cut 0 bases from V and 6 bases from J; bases unmatched to any gene: 6. Per germline, CDR1 MGHRA and CDR2 YSYEKL. CDR3 sequence (DNA): TGCGCCAGCAGCCAAGAGCAGGGGGCGGATAATGGCTACACCTTC. Residues: CASSQEQGADNGYTF.

This sequence joins TRBV10-3 and TRBJ2-5; 8 bases fit TRBD1. The better agreement between TRBJ2-7 and the DNA end casts doubt on the J call. The CDR3 loop spans 13 amino acids. In germline, CDR1 is ENHRY, CDR2 SYGVKD. The CDR3 protein is CAISQGAVYEQYF. CDR3 DNA sequence: TGTGCCATCAGTCAGGGGGCGGTCTACGAGCAGTACTTC.

The J gene is TRBJ1-5, the V gene TRBV28; no firm D call. This CDR3 comprises 14 residues. Trimming removed 8 bases at V and 5 bases at J, with 16 bases between. Germline V gene lookup returns CDR1 MDHEN and CDR2 SYDVKM. CDR3 DNA sequence: TGTGCCAGCCTAAAGACAAGATTGGATCAGCCCCAGCATTTT. This gives the protein CASLKTRLDQPQHF. Based on the CDR3 plus reference TRBV28 and TRBJ1-5, the full variable domain is DVKVTQSSRYLVKRTGEKVFLECVQDMDHENMFWYRQDPGLGLRLIYFSYDVKMKEKGDIPEGYSVSREKKERFSLILESASTNQTSMYLCASLKTRLDQPQHFGDGTRLSIL.

This clone was seen once. The V gene is TRBV6-6, the J gene TRBJ2-7, with 11 bases aligning to TRBD1. The CDR3 runs 14 residues. Germline V gene sequence: CDR1 MNHNY, CDR2 SVGAGI (reference sequence). Losses at the gene ends were 7 bases for V and 2 bases for J; bases not matched to a gene: 4. The CDR3 sequence: CASTLGQGAYEQYF. CDR3 DNA sequence: TGTGCCAGCACCCTGGGACAGGGGGCCTACGAGCAGTACTTC.

This chain joins TRBV6-5 and TRBJ1-1; D remains ambiguous. The V and J ends lost 0 bases and 6 bases respectively, with 8 bases between them. The CDR3 runs to 13 residues. Germline lookup yields CDR1 MNHEY and CDR2 SVGAGI. CDR3 in amino acids: CASSYSRWAEAFF. CDR3 sequence (DNA): TGTGCCAGCAGTTACTCGAGATGGGCTGAAGCTTTCTTT.

By frequency in the sample, this clone is medium-sized. CDR3 nucleotide sequence: TGTGCAGCTACAGGGGGCTGGGATAATTCACCCCTCCACTTT. This codes for CAATGGWDNSPLHF. The chain carries TRBV30 and TRBJ1-6; 9 nucleotides agree with TRBD1. The CDR3 sequence is 14 residues long. CDR1 is GTSNPN, CDR2 SVGIG, per germline (reference sequence).

The V call is TRBV4-1, the J call TRBJ2-7; tentative D call: TRBD1 (5 bases). The germline V and J ends were trimmed by 0 bases and 1 base, with 13 bases remaining between them. CDR3 size: 16 residues. CDR1 MGHRA and CDR2 YSYEKL come from the germline V gene. The CDR3 sequence is CASSQEGIQGSYEQYF. The CDR3 bases are TGCGCCAGCAGCCAAGAGGGGATTCAGGGTTCCTACGAGCAGTACTTC.

The chain is built from TRBV7-2 and TRBJ2-1; no firm D call. Trimming removed 4 bases from V and 8 bases from J, with 9 bases in between. CDR1 and CDR2 from the germline V gene are SGHTA and FQGNSA. The CDR3 length is 12 residues. The CDR3 sequence: CASSWVGYEQFF. CDR3 DNA: TGTGCCAGCAGCTGGGTGGGGTATGAGCAGTTCTTC. The full variable domain, completed using reference TRBV7-2 and TRBJ2-1, is GAGVSQSPSNKVTEKGKDVELRCDPISGHTALYWYRQSLGQGLEFLIYFQGNSAPDKSGLPSDRFSAERTGGSVSTLTIQRTQQEDSAVYLCASSWVGYEQFFGPGTRLTVL.

This sequence joins TRBV29-1 and TRBJ2-7; D may be TRBD2 (5 bases). With 4 bases removed from V and 0 bases from J, the gap between germline ends came to 7 bases. Germline loops: CDR1 SQVTM, CDR2 ANQGSEA. CDR3 length: 12 residues. The CDR3 region is CSVGRDSYEQYF. In DNA, the CDR3 is TGCAGCGTTGGCCGGGACTCCTACGAGCAGTACTTC.

This chain joins TRBV10-2 and TRBJ2-1; 10 nucleotides agree with TRBD2. Per the germline V gene, CDR1 is WSHSY and CDR2 is SAAADI. J gave up 8 bases and V 5 bases, and 12 bases lay outside the gene matches. This CDR3 is built from 16 residues. CDR3 in amino acids: CASSWGVASGGDEQFF. The CDR3 DNA reads TGCGCCAGCAGTTGGGGGGTGGCTAGCGGGGGCGATGAGCAGTTCTTC.

The chain combines TRBV5-1 with TRBJ2-5; D not certain. The ends were cut back, 1 base at V and 5 bases at J, with 15 bases in the middle. CDR3 length equals 15 residues. CDR1 and CDR2 from the germline V gene are SGHRS and YFSETQ. CDR3 residues: CASSLLGPLRETQYF. CDR3 DNA sequence: TGCGCCAGCAGCTTGTTAGGCCCCTTGAGGGAGACCCAGTACTTC. The full variable domain, completed using reference TRBV5-1 and TRBJ2-5, is KAGVTQTPRYLIKTRGQQVTLSCSPISGHRSVSWYQQTPGQGLQFLFEYFSETQRNKGNFPGRFSGRQFSNSRSEMNVSTLELGDSALYLCASSLLGPLRETQYFGPGTRLLVL.

The chain is built from TRBV11-2 and TRBJ2-1; D is possibly TRBD1 (6 bases). Germline V gene sequence: CDR1 SGHAT, CDR2 FQNNGV. Deletions cut 3 bases from V and 2 bases from J, with 11 bases between. The CDR3 sequence is 15 residues long. The CDR3 loop reads CASSLFGQTYNEQFF. In DNA form, the CDR3 reads TGTGCCAGCAGCTTGTTTGGACAGACCTACAATGAGCAGTTCTTC.

CDR3 protein: CASSLDAAREGRGKPYEQYF. The CDR3 coding sequence is TGTGCCAGCAGCTTAGATGCGGCTAGGGAAGGGCGGGGAAAGCCCTACGAGCAGTACTTC. This chain links TRBV11-2 with TRBJ2-7; tentative D call: TRBD2 (6 bases). Per the germline V gene, CDR1 is SGHAT and CDR2 is FQNNGV. The CDR3 runs 20 residues. Between the trimmed V and J ends, which lost 0 bases and 2 bases, there was a span of 26 bases.

The V call is TRBV7-3, the J call TRBJ2-3, with TRBD1 matching over 9 bases. With V trimmed by 3 bases and J by 4 bases, 8 bases remained unmatched. The length of the CDR3 is 16 residues. CDR1 SGHTA and CDR2 FQGTGA come from the germline V gene. The CDR3 DNA follows: TGTGCCAGCAGCTTGTGGGGACAGGGAATGGCAGATACGCAGTATTTT. Translated, it gives CASSLWGQGMADTQYF.

The rearrangement links TRBV19 to TRBJ2-3; either TRBD1 or TRBD2 may supply D (5 bases each). CDR1 is LNHDA and CDR2 is SQIVND in the germline V gene (reference sequence). The length of the CDR3 is 14 residues. V gave up 5 bases and J gave up 2 bases, with 11 bases separating them. CDR3 region: CASSQPGTTDTQYF. In DNA form, the CDR3 reads TGTGCCAGTAGTCAGCCGGGGACCACAGATACGCAGTATTTT.

CDR3 region: CASSQVRGDYGYTF. CDR3 bases: TGCGCCAGCAGCCAAGTGAGGGGTGACTATGGCTACACCTTC. The V gene is TRBV4-1, the J gene TRBJ1-2, with a weak D call TRBD1 (5 bases). Germline V gene sequence: CDR1 MGHRA, CDR2 YSYEKL. The CDR3 has 14 amino acids. With 1 base removed from V and 3 bases from J, the gap between germline ends came to 9 bases.

This chain connects TRBV15 to TRBJ2-7; D unresolved. V lost 0 bases and J lost 3, with 12 bases in between. The germline V gene has CDR1 LNHNV and CDR2 YYDKDF (reference sequence). The CDR3 is made up of 15 amino acids. As DNA, the CDR3 is TGTGCCACCAGCAGAGACCTGAACCAAGTCTACGAGCAGTACTTC. Its protein product is CATSRDLNQVYEQYF.

The J gene is TRBJ1-5, the V gene TRBV27, with no clear D. V was pared by 4 bases and J by 0 bases, with 4 bases between. Per germline, CDR1 MNHEY and CDR2 SMNVEV (reference sequence). The length of the CDR3 is 13 residues. The CDR3 loop reads CASSSNSNQPQHF. The DNA of the CDR3 is TGTGCCAGCAGTTCGAATAGCAATCAGCCCCAGCATTTT.

This chain uses TRBV19 with TRBJ2-7, with D possibly matching TRBD2 (5 bases). Germline V gives CDR1 LNHDA, CDR2 SQIVND (reference sequence). V was shortened by 3 bases and J by 6 bases, with 15 bases between the two germline ends. This CDR3 comprises 14 residues. The CDR3 bases are TGTGCCAGTAGTATTGGGCCGTACCGGGGCGAGCAGTACTTC. As protein: CASSIGPYRGEQYF.

This sequence joins TRBV7-9 and TRBJ2-2, with D unresolved. The CDR3 runs 14 residues. Germline CDR1 reads SEHNR; CDR2 reads FQNEAQ (reference sequence). Trimming cost V 2 bases and J 4 bases, with 8 bases left between them. The CDR3 DNA reads as TGTGCCAGCAGCTTATATAAGCCCACCGGGGAGCTGTTTTTT. Translating gives CASSLYKPTGELFF.

This rearrangement joins TRBV27 to TRBJ2-7; 11 nucleotides line up with TRBD1. The CDR3 totals 17 residues. The V segment lost 6 bases and the J segment 0 bases; nucleotides outside the gene matches: 10. Germline V CDR1 and CDR2: MNHEY, SMNVEV (reference sequence). Written as DNA, the CDR3 is TGTGCCAGCAGGCAGTATGCTGGGACAGGGGGCTCCTACGAGCAGTACTTC. Its translation is CASRQYAGTGGSYEQYF.

V and J are TRBV11-3 and TRBJ1-2, with D unresolved. The V and J ends lost 1 base and 4 bases respectively, with 4 bases between them. The length of the CDR3 is 12 residues. Germline CDR1 reads SGHNT; CDR2 reads YENEEA. The CDR3 region is CASSLGGYGYTF. The CDR3 coding sequence is TGTGCCAGCAGCTTAGGGGGCTATGGCTACACCTTC. Complete variable domain (other parts from reference TRBV11-3 and TRBJ1-2): EAGVVQSPRYKIIEKKQPVAFWCNPISGHNTLYWYLQNLGQGPELLIRYENEEAVDDSQLPKDRFSAERLKGVDSTLKIQPAELGDSAVYLCASSLGGYGYTFGSGTRLTVV.

V is TRBV5-6 and J is TRBJ2-1; 7 bases fit TRBD2. Trimming removed 4 bases from V and 5 bases from J; junction bases left unmatched: 9. Germline V gives CDR1 SGHDT, CDR2 YYEEEE. This CDR3 comprises 15 residues. The DNA of the CDR3 is TGTGCCAGCAGCCCCGGGGCGGGAGCCCACAATGAGCAGTTCTTC. Protein: CASSPGAGAHNEQFF.

This clone was picked up one time. The rearrangement links TRBV5-1 to TRBJ2-1; D possibly corresponds to TRBD2 (6 bases). From germline, CDR1 is SGHRS and CDR2 YFSETQ. Trimming removed 3 bases at V and 0 bases at J, with 7 bases between. CDR3 length: 14 amino acids. As DNA, the CDR3 is TGCGCCAGCAGCTCCGGGAGCTCCTACAATGAGCAGTTCTTC. Translating it yields CASSSGSSYNEQFF.

With respect to this clone: A junction boundary mismatches the germline segment, possibly from a read error. The chain is built from TRBV7-7 and TRBJ2-5; weak D call: TRBD1 (5 bases). The CDR3 is 15 residues long. CDR1 and CDR2 (germline): SSHAT, FNYEAQ (reference sequence). CDR3: CASSLGRQIQETQYF. Written as DNA, the CDR3 is TGTGCTAGCAGCTTGGGTAGACAGATCCAAGAGACCCAGTACTTC.

The V call is TRBV19, the J call TRBJ2-4, with 10 positions matching TRBD1. Trimming removed 1 base from V and 4 bases from J; junction bases left unmatched: 7. This CDR3 region has 17 residues. Looked up from germline, CDR1 is LNHDA and CDR2 is SQIVND (reference sequence). CDR3: CASSIVTTGQGKNIQYF. CDR3 nucleotides: TGTGCCAGTAGTATAGTAACGACGGGACAGGGGAAAAACATTCAGTACTTC.

V is TRBV20-1 and J is TRBJ2-1; D might be TRBD1 (5 bases). The germline V gene has CDR1 DFQATT and CDR2 SNEGSKA (reference sequence). The CDR3 runs 11 residues. Trimming pared 6 bases from V and 4 bases from J, leaving 7 bases between. CDR3 region: CSANRYNEQFF. In nucleotides, the CDR3 is TGCAGTGCCAACAGGTACAATGAGCAGTTCTTC.

The V and J genes are TRBV5-1 and TRBJ1-1, with TRBD1 as a possible D gene (6 bases). Germline V gene lookup returns CDR1 SGHRS and CDR2 YFSETQ. The CDR3 is 15 amino acids. V was trimmed by 0 bases and J by 4 bases, leaving 13 bases between them. The DNA of the CDR3 is TGCGCCAGCAGCTTGGAACAGGGCGTAGGCACTGAAGCTTTCTTT. Residues: CASSLEQGVGTEAFF.